This TCR beta chain was observed in a study of vaccination effects on CD4 cells after COVID-19. On this clone: The target antigen is unknown.

Assay used: immunoSEQ multiplex PCR; TCRdb lists only in-frame clones, some missing. The sample lists 20,000 to 25,000 clones, over 70% occurring once. With V trimmed by 6 bases and J by 2 bases, 10 bases remained unmatched. CDR1 MDHEN and CDR2 SYDVKM come from the germline V gene. This CDR3 comprises 15 residues. Peptide-pool stimulation followed by sequencing identified expanded antigen-specific CD4+ clonotypes in the ViraFEST assay. Around day 10 of culture, CD4+ T cells were separated out. The person had a PCR-confirmed SARS-CoV-2 infection during March to December 2020. The chain has TRBV28 and TRBJ2-7, with 7 bases lining up with TRBD1. The sequence was obtained from a human donor who had a prior SARS-CoV-2 infection. Sequencing was performed on CD4+ T cells from PBMCs cultured with a peptide pool, taken before COVID-19 vaccination. The CDR3 region is CASSTQNRGPYEQYF. CDR3 nucleotides: TGTGCCAGCAGCACACAGAACAGGGGCCCCTACGAGCAGTACTTC. The variable domain in full, completed from reference TRBV28 and TRBJ2-7, reads DVKVTQSSRYLVKRTGEKVFLECVQDMDHENMFWYRQDPGLGLRLIYFSYDVKMKEKGDIPEGYSVSREKKERFSLILESASTNQTSMYLCASSTQNRGPYEQYFGPGTRLTVT.